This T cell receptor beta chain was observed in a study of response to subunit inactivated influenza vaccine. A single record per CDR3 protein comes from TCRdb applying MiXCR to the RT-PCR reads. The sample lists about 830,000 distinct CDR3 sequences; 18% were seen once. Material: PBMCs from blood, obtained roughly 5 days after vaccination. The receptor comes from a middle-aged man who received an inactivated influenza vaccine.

CDR3 in amino acids: CASSYSPGFYEQYF. The CDR3 bases are TGTGCCAGCAGTTACTCGCCAGGGTTCTACGAGCAGTACTTC. This rearrangement joins TRBV6-5 to TRBJ2-7; D perhaps matches TRBD1 (5 bases). This CDR3 comprises 14 residues. V was shortened by 0 bases and J by 3 bases, with 9 bases between the two germline ends. CDR1 is MNHEY and CDR2 is SVGAGI in the germline V gene.